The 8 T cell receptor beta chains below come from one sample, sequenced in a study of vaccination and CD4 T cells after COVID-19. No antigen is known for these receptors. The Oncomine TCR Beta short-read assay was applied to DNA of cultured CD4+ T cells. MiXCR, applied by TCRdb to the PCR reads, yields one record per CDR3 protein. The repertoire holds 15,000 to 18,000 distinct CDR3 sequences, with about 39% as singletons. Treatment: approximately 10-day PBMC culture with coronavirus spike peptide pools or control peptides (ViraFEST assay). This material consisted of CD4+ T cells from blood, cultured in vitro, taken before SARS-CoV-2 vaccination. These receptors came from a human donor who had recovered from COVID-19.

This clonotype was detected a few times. The CDR3 region is CASSPPSWPRTQYF. DNA for the CDR3: TGTGCCAGTAGTCCCCCTTCGTGGCCCAGGACGCAGTATTTT. This chain links TRBV19 with TRBJ2-3; D gene unclear. Trimming took 5 bases from V and 9 from J, leaving 18 bases between them. The CDR3 sequence is 14 residues long. The germline V gene encodes CDR1 LNHDA and CDR2 SQIVND (reference sequence).

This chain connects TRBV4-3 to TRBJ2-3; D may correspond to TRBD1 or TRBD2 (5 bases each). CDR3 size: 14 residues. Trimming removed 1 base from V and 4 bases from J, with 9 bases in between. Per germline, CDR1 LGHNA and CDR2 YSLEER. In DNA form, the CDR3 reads TGCGCCAGCAGCCAAGCCGGGACCTCAGATACGCAGTATTTT. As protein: CASSQAGTSDTQYF.

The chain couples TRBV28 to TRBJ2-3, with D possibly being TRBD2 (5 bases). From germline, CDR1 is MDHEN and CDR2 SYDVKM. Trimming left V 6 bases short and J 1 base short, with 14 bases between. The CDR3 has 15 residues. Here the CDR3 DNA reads TGTGCCAGCAGCCGGAGCGGTTGGGGCACAGATACGCAGTATTTT. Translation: CASSRSGWGTDTQYF.

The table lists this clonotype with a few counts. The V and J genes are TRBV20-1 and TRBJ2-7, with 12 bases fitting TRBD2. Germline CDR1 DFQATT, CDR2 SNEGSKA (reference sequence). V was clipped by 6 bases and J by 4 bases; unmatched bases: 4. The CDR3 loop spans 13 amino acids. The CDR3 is CSAGLAGLYEQYF. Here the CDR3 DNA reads TGCAGTGCCGGACTAGCGGGATTGTACGAGCAGTACTTC.

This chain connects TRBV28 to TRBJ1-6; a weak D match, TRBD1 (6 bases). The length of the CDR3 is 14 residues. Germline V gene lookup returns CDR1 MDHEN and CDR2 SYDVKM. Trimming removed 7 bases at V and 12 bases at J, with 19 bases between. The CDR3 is CASKRRQVILPLHF. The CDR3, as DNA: TGTGCCAGCAAACGGCGACAGGTTATTCTACCCCTCCACTTT.

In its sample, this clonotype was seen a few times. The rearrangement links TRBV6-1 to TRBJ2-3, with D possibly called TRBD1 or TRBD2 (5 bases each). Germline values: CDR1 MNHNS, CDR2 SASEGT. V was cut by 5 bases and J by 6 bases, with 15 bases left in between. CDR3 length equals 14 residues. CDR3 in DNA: TGTGCCAGCAGTCGAGGGGCTATTCCGGATACGCAGTATTTT. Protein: CASSRGAIPDTQYF.

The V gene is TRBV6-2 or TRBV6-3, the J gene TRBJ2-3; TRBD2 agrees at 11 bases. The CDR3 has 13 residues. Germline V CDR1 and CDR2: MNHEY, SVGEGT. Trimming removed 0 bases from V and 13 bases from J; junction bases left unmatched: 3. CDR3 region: CASSYSTSGTKYF. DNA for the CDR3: TGTGCCAGCAGTTACTCGACTAGCGGGACCAAGTATTTT.

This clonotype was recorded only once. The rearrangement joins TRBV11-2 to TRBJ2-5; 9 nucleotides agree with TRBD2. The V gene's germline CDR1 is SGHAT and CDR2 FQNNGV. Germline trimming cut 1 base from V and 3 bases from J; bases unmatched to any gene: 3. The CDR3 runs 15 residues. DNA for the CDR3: TGTGCCAGCAGCTTAGGACTAGCGGACAAAGAGACCCAGTACTTC. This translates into CASSLGLADKETQYF.